Below, one T cell receptor beta chain is given with its context. It has no known antigen specificity. No base quality information exists; no much larger clone differs at one position. Collaborating institutions collected whole blood in K2EDTA tubes following their own protocols. Collaborator samples were shipped for TCRbeta analysis as frozen whole blood, isolated PBMCs, or DNA extracted from either sample type. This record belongs to a study of blood T cell repertoires in COVID-19 (dated by TCRdb to between 2020 and 2021). Regarding the research as a whole: Samples from collaborators originated in the United States, Italy and Spain and spanned both the acute and convalescent phases of COVID-19. The material from the prospective study consisted of cDNA or gDNA derived from T cells, B-cell-depleted T cells, or PBMCs. Subjects who had been exposed to COVID-19, were actively infected with it, or had recovered from it provided the deeply sampled blood TCRbeta repertoires that made up the dataset. A freely available public database, intended as a resource for researchers studying the immune response to SARS-CoV-2, is where the repertoires were released. The samples were drawn from the first 160 participants of the ongoing ImmuneRACE study and from more than 1,000 subjects provided by 6 global collaborators. Nearly every sample came with metadata listing a de-identified subject ID, COVID-19 status, age in years and sex. HLA class I and class II types, where available, came from metadata supplied by the sample provider rather than from assay-based typing.

TCRbeta CDR3 regions were amplified from genomic DNA by means of the immunoSEQ Assay, a bias-controlled multiplex PCR. In the authors' own workflow: Within the assay, amplification of reference gene primers was used to estimate how many nucleated cells each sample contained. To quantify the absolute abundance of each unique TCRbeta CDR3 rearrangement, sequence reads were collapsed and filtered. For each sample, productive Simpson clonality was calculated as the square root of Simpson's diversity index across productive rearrangements. The source is immuneACCESS, and TCRdb retained only in-frame sequences with V and J called. Part of the clones is not carried over; for the studies checked, unresolved V genes explain less than half of this, and the remainder is unexplained. From that table come the V and J calls and clone size; the DNA was used to work out D and trimming. In all, the sample holds about 120,000 clones, and almost 85% of those were seen once. Of the sample, around 7.5% falls within the top ten clones.

The paper as a whole reports these results and caveats: Clinical and demographic metadata were provided uncurated, with the amount varying by source and participant.

V and J lose 4 bases and 3 bases, and a span of 9 bases separates them. From the cysteine through the phenylalanine, the CDR3 covers 13 amino acids. The sequence is cut down to CDR3 DNA, 39 bases in frame from base 1. Material for sequencing was peripheral blood. In this chain, TRBV12-3 or TRBV12-4 is recombined with TRBJ1-1; the D region possibly corresponds to TRBD1 (5 bases align). The source is a man aged 65-85 years with active or convalescent COVID-19. The CDR3 corresponds to CASSWGGDTEAFF. In nucleotides, the sequence is TGTGCCAGCAGTTGGGGGGGTGACACTGAAGCTTTCTTT.